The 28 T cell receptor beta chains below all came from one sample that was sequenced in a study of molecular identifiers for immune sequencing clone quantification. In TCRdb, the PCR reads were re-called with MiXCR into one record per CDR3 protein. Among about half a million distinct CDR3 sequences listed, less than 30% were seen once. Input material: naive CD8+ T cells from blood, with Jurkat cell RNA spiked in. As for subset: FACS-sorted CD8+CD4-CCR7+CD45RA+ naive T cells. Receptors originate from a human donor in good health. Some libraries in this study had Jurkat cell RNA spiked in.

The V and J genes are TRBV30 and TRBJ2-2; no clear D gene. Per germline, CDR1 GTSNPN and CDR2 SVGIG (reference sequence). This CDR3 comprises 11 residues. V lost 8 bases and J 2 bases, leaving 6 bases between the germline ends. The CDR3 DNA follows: TGTGCCCCGGACAACACCGGGGAGCTGTTTTTT. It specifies CAPDNTGELFF.

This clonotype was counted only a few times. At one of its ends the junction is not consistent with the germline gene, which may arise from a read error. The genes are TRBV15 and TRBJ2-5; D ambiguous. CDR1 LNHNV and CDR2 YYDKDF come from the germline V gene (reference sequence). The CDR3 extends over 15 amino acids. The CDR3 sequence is CATSRVAGAQETQCF. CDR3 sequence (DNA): TGTGCCACCAGCAGAGTTGCCGGAGCACAAGAGACCCAGTGCTTC.

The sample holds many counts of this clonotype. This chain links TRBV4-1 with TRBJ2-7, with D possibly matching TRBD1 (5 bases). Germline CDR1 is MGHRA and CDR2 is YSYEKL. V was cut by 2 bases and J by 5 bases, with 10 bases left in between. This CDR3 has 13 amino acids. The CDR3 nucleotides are TGCGCCAGCAGCCAATCCAGGGTCGACGAGCAGTACTTC. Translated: CASSQSRVDEQYF.

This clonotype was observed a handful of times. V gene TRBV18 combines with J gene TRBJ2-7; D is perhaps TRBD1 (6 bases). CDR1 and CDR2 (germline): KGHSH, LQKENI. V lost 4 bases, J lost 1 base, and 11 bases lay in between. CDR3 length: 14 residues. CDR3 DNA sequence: TGTGCCAGCTCACACCAGGACAGTTCCTACGAGCAGTACTTC. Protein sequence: CASSHQDSSYEQYF.

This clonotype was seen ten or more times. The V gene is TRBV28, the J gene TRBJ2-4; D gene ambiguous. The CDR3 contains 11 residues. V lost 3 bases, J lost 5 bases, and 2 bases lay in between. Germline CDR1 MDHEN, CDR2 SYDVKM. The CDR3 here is CASSFQNIQYF. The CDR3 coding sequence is TGTGCCAGCAGTTTTCAAAACATTCAGTACTTC.

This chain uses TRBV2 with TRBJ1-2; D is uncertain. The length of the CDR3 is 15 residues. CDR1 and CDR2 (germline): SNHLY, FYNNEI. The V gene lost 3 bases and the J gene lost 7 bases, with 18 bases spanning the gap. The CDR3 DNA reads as TGTGCCAGCAGTGATTTTGCGGAAAACTTCTGTGGCTACACCTTC. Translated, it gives CASSDFAENFCGYTF.

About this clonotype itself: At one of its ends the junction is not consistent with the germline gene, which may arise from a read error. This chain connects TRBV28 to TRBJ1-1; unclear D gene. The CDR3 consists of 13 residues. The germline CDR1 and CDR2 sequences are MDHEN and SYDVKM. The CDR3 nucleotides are TGTGCCAGCAGTCCCCCCTCGTCATATGAAGCTGTCTTT. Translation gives CASSPPSSYEAVF.

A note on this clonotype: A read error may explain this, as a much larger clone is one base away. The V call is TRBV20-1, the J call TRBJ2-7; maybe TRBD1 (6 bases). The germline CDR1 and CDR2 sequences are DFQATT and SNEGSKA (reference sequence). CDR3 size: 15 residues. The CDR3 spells CSARDRLGGIYEQCF. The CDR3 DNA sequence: TGCAGTGCTAGAGATCGGTTAGGGGGAATCTACGAGCAGTGCTTC.

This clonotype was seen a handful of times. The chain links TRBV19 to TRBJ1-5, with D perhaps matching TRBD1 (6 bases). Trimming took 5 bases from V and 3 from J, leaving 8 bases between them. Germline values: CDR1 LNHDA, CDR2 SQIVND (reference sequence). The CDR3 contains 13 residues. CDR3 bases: TGTGCCAGTAGTTGGACAGTCAATCAGCCCCAGCATTTT. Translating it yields CASSWTVNQPQHF. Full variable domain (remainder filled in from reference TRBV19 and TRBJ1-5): DGGITQSPKYLFRKEGQNVTLSCEQNLNHDAMYWYRQDPGQGLRLIYYSQIVNDFQKGDIAEGYSVSREKKESFPLTVTSAQKNPTAFYLCASSWTVNQPQHFGDGTRLSIL.

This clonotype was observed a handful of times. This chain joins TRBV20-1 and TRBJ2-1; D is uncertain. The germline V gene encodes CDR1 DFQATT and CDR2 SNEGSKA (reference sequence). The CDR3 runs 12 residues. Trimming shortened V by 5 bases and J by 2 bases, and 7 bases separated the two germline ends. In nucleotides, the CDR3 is TGCAGTGCTTCCGACCCCTACAATGAGCAGTTCTTC. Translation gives CSASDPYNEQFF.

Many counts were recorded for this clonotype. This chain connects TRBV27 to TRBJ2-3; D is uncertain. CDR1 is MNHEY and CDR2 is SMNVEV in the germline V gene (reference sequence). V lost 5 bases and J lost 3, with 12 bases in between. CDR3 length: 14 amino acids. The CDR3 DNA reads TGTGCCAGCAGTGTCACCCAAATAACAGATACGCAGTATTTT. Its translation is CASSVTQITDTQYF.

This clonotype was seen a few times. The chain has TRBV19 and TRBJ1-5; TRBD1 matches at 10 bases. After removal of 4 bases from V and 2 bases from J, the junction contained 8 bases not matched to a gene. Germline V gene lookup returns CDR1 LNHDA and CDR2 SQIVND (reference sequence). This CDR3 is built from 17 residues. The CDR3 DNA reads TGTGCCAGTAGTAGCGGACAGGGGGGAATAGGCAATCAGCCCCAGCATTTT. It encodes CASSSGQGGIGNQPQHF. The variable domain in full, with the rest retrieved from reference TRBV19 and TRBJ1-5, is DGGITQSPKYLFRKEGQNVTLSCEQNLNHDAMYWYRQDPGQGLRLIYYSQIVNDFQKGDIAEGYSVSREKKESFPLTVTSAQKNPTAFYLCASSSGQGGIGNQPQHFGDGTRLSIL.

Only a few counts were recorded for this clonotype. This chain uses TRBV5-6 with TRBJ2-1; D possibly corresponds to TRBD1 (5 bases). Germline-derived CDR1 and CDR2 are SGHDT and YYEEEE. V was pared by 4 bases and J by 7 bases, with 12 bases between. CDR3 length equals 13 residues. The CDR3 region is CASSIAGYNEQFF. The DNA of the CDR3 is TGTGCCAGCAGCATAGCAGGGTATAATGAGCAGTTCTTC.

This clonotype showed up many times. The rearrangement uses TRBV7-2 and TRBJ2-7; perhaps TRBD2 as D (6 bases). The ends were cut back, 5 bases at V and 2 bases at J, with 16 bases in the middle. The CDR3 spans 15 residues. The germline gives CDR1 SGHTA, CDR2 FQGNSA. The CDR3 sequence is CASSPIPGTAYEQYF. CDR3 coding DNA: TGTGCCAGCAGCCCGATACCGGGGACTGCCTACGAGCAGTACTTC.

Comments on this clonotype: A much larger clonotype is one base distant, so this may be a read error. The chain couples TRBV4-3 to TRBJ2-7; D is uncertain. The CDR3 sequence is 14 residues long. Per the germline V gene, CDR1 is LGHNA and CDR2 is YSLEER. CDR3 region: CASSQGPGPYGQYF. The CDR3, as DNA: TGCGCCAGCAGCCAAGGGCCAGGCCCCTACGGGCAGTACTTC.

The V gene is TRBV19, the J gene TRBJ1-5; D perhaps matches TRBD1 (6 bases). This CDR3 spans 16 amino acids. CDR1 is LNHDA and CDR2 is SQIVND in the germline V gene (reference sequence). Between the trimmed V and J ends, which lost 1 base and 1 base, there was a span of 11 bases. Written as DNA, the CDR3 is TGTGCCAGTAGTATAGTGGGGGGCATGAGCAATCAGCCCCAGCATTTT. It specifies CASSIVGGMSNQPQHF.

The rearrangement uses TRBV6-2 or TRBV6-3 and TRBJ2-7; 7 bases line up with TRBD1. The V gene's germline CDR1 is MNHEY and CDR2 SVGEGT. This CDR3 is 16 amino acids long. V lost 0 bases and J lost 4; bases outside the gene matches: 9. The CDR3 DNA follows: TGTGCCAGCAGTTACTCCCGGACAGGTTGGGGTTACGAGCAGTACTTC. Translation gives CASSYSRTGWGYEQYF.

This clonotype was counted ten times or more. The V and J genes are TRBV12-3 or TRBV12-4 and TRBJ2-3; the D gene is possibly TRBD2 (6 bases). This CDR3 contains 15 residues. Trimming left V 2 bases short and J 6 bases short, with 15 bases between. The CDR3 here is CASSLSAGTQDTQYF. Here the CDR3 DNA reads TGTGCCAGCAGTTTATCGGCAGGGACTCAGGATACGCAGTATTTT.

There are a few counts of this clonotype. The CDR3 DNA reads as TGTGCCTGGAGCCTCGACAGAACCTACGAGCAGTACTTC. Protein product: CAWSLDRTYEQYF. The genes are TRBV30 and TRBJ2-7; tentative D call: TRBD1 (5 bases). The CDR3 loop spans 13 amino acids. Deletions cut 3 bases from V and 2 bases from J, with 11 bases between. Germline values: CDR1 GTSNPN, CDR2 SVGIG (reference sequence).

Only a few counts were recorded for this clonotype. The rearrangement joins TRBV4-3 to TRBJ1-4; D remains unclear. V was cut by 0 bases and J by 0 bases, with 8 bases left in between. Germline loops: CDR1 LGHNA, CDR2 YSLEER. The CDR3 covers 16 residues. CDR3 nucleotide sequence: TGCGCCAGCAGCCAAGATCAGGTCGCAACTAATGAAAAACTGTTTTTT. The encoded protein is CASSQDQVATNEKLFF.

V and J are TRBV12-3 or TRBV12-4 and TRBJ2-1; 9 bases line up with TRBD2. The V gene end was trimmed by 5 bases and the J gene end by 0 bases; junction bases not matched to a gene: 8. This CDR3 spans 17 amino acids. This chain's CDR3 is CASSGGRLADSYNEQFF. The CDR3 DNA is TGTGCCAGCAGTGGAGGGCGACTAGCGGACTCCTACAATGAGCAGTTCTTC.

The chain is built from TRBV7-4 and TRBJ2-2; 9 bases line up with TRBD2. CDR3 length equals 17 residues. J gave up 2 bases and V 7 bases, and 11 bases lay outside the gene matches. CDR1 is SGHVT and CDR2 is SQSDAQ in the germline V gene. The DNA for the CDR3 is TGTGCCAGCACCCTTGGGCTAGCGGGGTATAACACCGGGGAGCTGTTTTTT. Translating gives CASTLGLAGYNTGELFF.

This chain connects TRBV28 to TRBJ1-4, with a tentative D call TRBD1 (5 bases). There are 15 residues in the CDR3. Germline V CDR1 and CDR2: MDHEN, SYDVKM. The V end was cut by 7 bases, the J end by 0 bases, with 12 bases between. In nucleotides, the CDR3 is TGTGCCAGCACAGACTTGGGGGCAACTAATGAAAAACTGTTTTTT. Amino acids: CASTDLGATNEKLFF.

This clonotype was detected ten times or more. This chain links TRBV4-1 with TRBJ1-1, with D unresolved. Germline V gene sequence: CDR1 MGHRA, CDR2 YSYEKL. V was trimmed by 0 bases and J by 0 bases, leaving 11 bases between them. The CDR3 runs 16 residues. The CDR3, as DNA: TGCGCCAGCAGCCAAGATTTTTCCCGCATGAACACTGAAGCTTTCTTT. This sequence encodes CASSQDFSRMNTEAFF.

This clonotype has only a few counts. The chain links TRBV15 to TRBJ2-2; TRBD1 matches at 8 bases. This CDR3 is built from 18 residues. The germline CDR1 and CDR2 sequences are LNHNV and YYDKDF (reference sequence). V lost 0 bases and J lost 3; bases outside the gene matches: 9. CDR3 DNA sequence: TGTGCCACCAGCAGAGATCGTGCGGGACAGGACTACACCGGGGAGCTGTTTTTT. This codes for CATSRDRAGQDYTGELFF.

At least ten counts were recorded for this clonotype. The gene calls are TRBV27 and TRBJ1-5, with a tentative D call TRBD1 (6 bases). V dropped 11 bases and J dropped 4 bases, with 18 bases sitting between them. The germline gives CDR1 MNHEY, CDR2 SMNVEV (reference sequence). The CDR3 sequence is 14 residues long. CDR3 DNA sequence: TGTGCCGCCGGAGGGGGGGCCATTAATCAGCCCCAGCATTTT. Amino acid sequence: CAAGGGAINQPQHF.

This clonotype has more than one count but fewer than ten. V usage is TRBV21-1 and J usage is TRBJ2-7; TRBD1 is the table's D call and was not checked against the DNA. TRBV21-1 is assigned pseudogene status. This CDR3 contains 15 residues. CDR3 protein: CASSTTWPPGTEQYF. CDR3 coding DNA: TGTGCCAGCAGCACCACGTGGCCCCCGGGGACCGAGCAGTACTTC.

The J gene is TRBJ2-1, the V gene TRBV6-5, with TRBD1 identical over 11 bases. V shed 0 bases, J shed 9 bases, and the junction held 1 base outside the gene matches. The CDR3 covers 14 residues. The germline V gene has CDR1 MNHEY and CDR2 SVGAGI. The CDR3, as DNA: TGTGCCAGCAGTTACTCGGGACAGGGGGTTGAGCAGTTCTTC. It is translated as CASSYSGQGVEQFF.